This T cell receptor (beta chain) was captured in a study of shared clonotypes between healthy human individuals. Whole-study context: The donor pool was made up of a couple of women and three men aged 18 to 49.

Germline lookup yields CDR1 SEHNR and CDR2 FQNEAQ (reference sequence). Germline trimming cut 5 bases from V and 5 bases from J; bases unmatched to any gene: 17. The CDR3 runs to 19 residues. The method was immunoSEQ multiplex PCR; TCRdb's version includes in-frame clones alone and lacks a portion of them. The data show about 2.3 million clones, approximately 90% seen once. The clonotype comes from a man aged 18 to 30 in good health. Some clones in this sample may be carry-over from other donors' samples. The sequenced sample was naive CD4+ T cells from PBMCs. The subset is: CD45RA+ positively selected. This rearrangement joins TRBV7-9 to TRBJ2-3; 12 positions match TRBD2. CDR3 DNA: TGTGCCAGCAGCCCACGGACTAGCGGGGCCACCAGTAGAGTAGATACGCAGTATTTT. The encoded protein is CASSPRTSGATSRVDTQYF. The entire variable domain, with the rest obtained from reference TRBV7-9 and TRBJ2-3, is as follows: DTGVSQNPRHKITKRGQNVTFRCDPISEHNRLYWYRQTLGQGPEFLTYFQNEAQLEKSRLLSDRFSAERPKGSFSTLEIQRTEQGDSAMYLCASSPRTSGATSRVDTQYFGPGTRLTVL.